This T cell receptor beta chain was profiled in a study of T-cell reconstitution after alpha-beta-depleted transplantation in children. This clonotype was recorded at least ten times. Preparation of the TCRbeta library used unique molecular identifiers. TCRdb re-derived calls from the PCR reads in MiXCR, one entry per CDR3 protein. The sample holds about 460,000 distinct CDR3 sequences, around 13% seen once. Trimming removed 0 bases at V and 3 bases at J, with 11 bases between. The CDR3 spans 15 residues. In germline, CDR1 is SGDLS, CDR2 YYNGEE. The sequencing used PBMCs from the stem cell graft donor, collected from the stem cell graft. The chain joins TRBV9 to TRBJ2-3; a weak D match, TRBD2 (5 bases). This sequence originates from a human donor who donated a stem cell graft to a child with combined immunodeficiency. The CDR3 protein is CASSVVGRRTDTQYF. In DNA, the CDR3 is TGTGCCAGCAGCGTAGTTGGGAGAAGGACAGATACGCAGTATTTT.